The 12 T cell receptor beta chains listed next were all sequenced from one sample in a study of cytomegalovirus exposure and HLA in healthy donors (dated by TCRdb to about 2017). The protocol used for the library was the immunoSEQ multiplex PCR assay. For the multiplex PCR, a mixture combining 60 forward primers for TCR Vbeta segments and 13 reverse primers for TCR Jbeta segments was used. Imported from immuneACCESS, the table was reduced by TCRdb to in-frame sequences with V and J called. These copies leave out some clones; in studies compared against another copy, an unresolved V gene accounts for under half, and the cause of the remainder is not known. The sample's table covers just over 150,000 clones. The ten largest make up under 2.5% of the sample. The specimen was PBMCs. The receptors originated from a man aged 25-45 years in good health and CMV-seronegative.

The rearrangement links TRBV5-1 to TRBJ1-1; D gene ambiguous. This CDR3 is 13 amino acids long. The germline V gene has CDR1 SGHRS and CDR2 YFSETQ. V was shortened by 0 bases and J by 6 bases, with 9 bases between the two germline ends. The CDR3 region has the DNA TGCGCCAGCAGCTTGGACAATGTCTCTGAAGCTTTCTTT. This encodes CASSLDNVSEAFF.

This chain uses TRBV11-3 with TRBJ2-3; the match to TRBD2 covers 10 bases. V gave up 4 bases and J gave up 4 bases; unmatched junction bases: 8. Germline values: CDR1 SGHNT, CDR2 YENEEA. The CDR3 loop spans 16 amino acids. The CDR3 bases are TGTGCCAGCAGCTCCCGTTTAGCGGGAGGAGCAGATACGCAGTATTTT. This gives the protein CASSSRLAGGADTQYF.

V gene TRBV5-1 combines with J gene TRBJ2-1; D is possibly TRBD1 (5 bases). CDR1 is SGHRS and CDR2 is YFSETQ in the germline V gene. V dropped 2 bases and J dropped 3 bases, with 12 bases sitting between them. CDR3 size: 15 residues. The CDR3 DNA reads as TGCGCCAGCAGCTTAGAGGCAGGGCACTACAATGAGCAGTTCTTC. Protein sequence: CASSLEAGHYNEQFF.

V gene TRBV5-1 combines with J gene TRBJ2-7; D is possibly TRBD1 (5 bases). Trimming shortened V by 4 bases and J by 0 bases, and 8 bases separated the two germline ends. The CDR3 sequence is 13 residues long. Germline lookup yields CDR1 SGHRS and CDR2 YFSETQ. The CDR3 nucleotides read TGCGCCAGCAGCATGGACAACTCCTACGAGCAGTACTTC. Amino acids: CASSMDNSYEQYF.

This chain joins TRBV5-8 and TRBJ1-2, with a tentative D call TRBD1 (6 bases). V lost 4 bases, J lost 1 base, and 11 bases lay in between. Germline V gene sequence: CDR1 SGHTS, CDR2 YDEGEE. This CDR3 contains 14 residues. CDR3 bases: TGTGCCAGCAGCCTTGACAGGATTAACTATGGCTACACCTTC. This translates into CASSLDRINYGYTF. Looking up the rest from reference TRBV5-8 and TRBJ1-2 gives the full variable domain: EAGVTQSPTHLIKTRGQQATLRCSPISGHTSVYWYQQALGLGLQFLLWYDEGEERNRGNFPPRFSGRQFPNYSSELNVNALELEDSALYLCASSLDRINYGYTFGSGTRLTVV.

DNA of the CDR3: TGTGCCAGCAGCTTGGCCCCCGCCGGGACAGGGAGCAATCAGCCCCAGCATTTT. This translates into CASSLAPAGTGSNQPQHF. J is TRBJ1-5 and V is TRBV5-8, with TRBD1 matching over 9 bases. Germline values: CDR1 SGHTS, CDR2 YDEGEE. Germline trimming cut 0 bases from V and 1 base from J; bases unmatched to any gene: 8. The CDR3 contains 18 residues.

The J gene is TRBJ1-1, the V gene TRBV2, with a tentative D call TRBD1 (5 bases). The CDR3 length is 12 residues. Looked up from germline, CDR1 is SNHLY and CDR2 is FYNNEI. V was shortened by 4 bases and J by 8 bases, with 11 bases between the two germline ends. CDR3 nucleotide sequence: TGTGCCAGCAGTGTGGGGGGGGTAGAAGCTTTCTTT. Protein sequence: CASSVGGVEAFF.

Details on this clone: Mismatch with germline at one junction end may stem from a read error. The CDR3 here is CASSLVGGAGTNYGCTF. CDR3 DNA sequence: TGTGCCAGCAGCTTAGTCGGGGGGGCAGGAACAAACTATGGCTGCACCTTC. This chain joins TRBV7-2 and TRBJ1-2, with D perhaps TRBD1 (6 bases). Germline V gene lookup returns CDR1 SGHTA and CDR2 FQGNSA. This CDR3 has 17 amino acids.

The chain employs TRBV4-3 and TRBJ1-4; perhaps TRBD1 as D (6 bases). CDR1 is LGHNA and CDR2 is YSLEER in the germline V gene. The length of the CDR3 is 15 residues. V lost 4 bases, J lost 8 bases, and 17 bases lay in between. CDR3 bases: TGCGCCAGCAGCCCGGGGGCAGGGGAGGGGGAAAAACTGTTTTTT. It encodes CASSPGAGEGEKLFF.

This sequence joins TRBV7-9 and TRBJ2-7; TRBD1 matches at 7 bases. The CDR3 totals 14 residues. V shed 5 bases and J 2 bases; nucleotides not matched to a gene: 6. Germline CDR1 is SEHNR and CDR2 is FQNEAQ (reference sequence). The CDR3, as DNA: TGTGCCAGCAGCGACCCCGGGACAGCCTACGAGCAGTACTTC. Its protein is CASSDPGTAYEQYF.

As concerns this clone: Additional DNA sequences in this sample encode the identical CDR3. V usage is TRBV19 and J usage is TRBJ1-5; D is undetermined. The CDR3 consists of 14 residues. With 1 base removed from V and 3 bases from J, the gap between germline ends came to 7 bases. In germline, CDR1 is LNHDA, CDR2 SQIVND (reference sequence). The CDR3 is CASSIGQSNQPQHF. In DNA, the CDR3 is TGTGCCAGTAGTATAGGGCAGTCCAATCAGCCCCAGCATTTT.

The chain combines TRBV6-1 with TRBJ1-1, with D maybe TRBD1 (5 bases). Per the germline V gene, CDR1 is MNHNS and CDR2 is SASEGT. Trimming removed 7 bases from V and 1 base from J, with 16 bases in between. The CDR3 is 15 amino acids. The CDR3 nucleotides read TGTGCCAGCACCCTAAGAGGACACCAGAACACTGAAGCTTTCTTT. Protein sequence: CASTLRGHQNTEAFF.